These 7 T cell receptor beta chains came from one sample sequenced in a study of blood T cell repertoires in COVID-19. Profiling relied on immunoSEQ multiplex PCR, and the TCRdb table lists in-frame clones only, not all of them. The sample lists fewer than 300,000 clones; around 83% were seen once. The specimen sequenced was PBMCs or T cells enriched from blood (not recorded which). Source of these receptors: a man aged 35-49 years who had been exposed to COVID-19.

This chain links TRBV24-1 with TRBJ2-7; TRBD2 matches 13 bases. The V gene's germline CDR1 is KGHDR and CDR2 SFDVKD. This CDR3 is built from 20 residues. J gave up 5 bases and V 4 bases, and 19 bases lay outside the gene matches. The CDR3 nucleotides read TGTGCCACCAGTGAATACCCAGGACTAGCGGGAGCGCCGTGGGGGGACGAGCAGTACTTC. Its protein product is CATSEYPGLAGAPWGDEQYF.

The sample holds one count of this clone. This rearrangement joins TRBV19 to TRBJ1-5, with TRBD1 as a possible D gene (6 bases). Trimming cost V 7 bases and J 4 bases, with 11 bases left between them. Germline assignment: CDR1 LNHDA and CDR2 SQIVND (reference sequence). This CDR3 has 13 residues. CDR3 sequence reads: CASMDRFNQPQHF. The CDR3 DNA reads as TGTGCCAGTATGGACAGATTTAATCAGCCCCAGCATTTT. Combining the CDR3 with reference TRBV19 and TRBJ1-5 gives the whole variable domain DGGITQSPKYLFRKEGQNVTLSCEQNLNHDAMYWYRQDPGQGLRLIYYSQIVNDFQKGDIAEGYSVSREKKESFPLTVTSAQKNPTAFYLCASMDRFNQPQHFGDGTRLSIL.

The chain has TRBV7-9 and TRBJ1-2; D possibly corresponds to TRBD1 (6 bases). Germline CDR1 is SEHNR and CDR2 is FQNEAQ (reference sequence). The CDR3 extends over 13 amino acids. The V end was cut by 3 bases, the J end by 2 bases, with 7 bases between. In DNA, the CDR3 is TGTGCCAGCAGCTTCGGGACAAACTATGGCTACACCTTC. It yields the protein CASSFGTNYGYTF.

This clone appeared a few times. The CDR3 nucleotides are TGTGCCAGCAGCTTAGCCGGAGCTGAAGCTTTCTTT. It translates to CASSLAGAEAFF. The rearrangement links TRBV11-2 to TRBJ1-1; D gene ambiguous. The V end lost 1 base, the J end lost 6 bases, and 6 bases lay between the germline ends. Germline V gene lookup returns CDR1 SGHAT and CDR2 FQNNGV. CDR3 length: 12 residues.

This clone appeared a single time. The CDR3 nucleotides read TGTGCCAGCATTGGTGGGACTGGGTTCTACGAGCAGTACTTC. Translated, it gives CASIGGTGFYEQYF. The chain couples TRBV27 to TRBJ2-7, with TRBD2 as a possible D gene (6 bases). The V gene's germline CDR1 is MNHEY and CDR2 SMNVEV (reference sequence). The CDR3 loop spans 14 amino acids. Trimming left V 7 bases short and J 3 bases short, with 16 bases between.

This rearrangement joins TRBV30 to TRBJ1-2; a possible D gene is TRBD1 (5 bases). Looked up from germline, CDR1 is GTSNPN and CDR2 is SVGIG (reference sequence). This CDR3 region has 13 residues. The V and J ends lost 0 bases and 8 bases respectively, with 13 bases between them. CDR3 in DNA: TGTGCCTGGAGTGTTCGGGGGTTGGGCGGCTACACCTTC. It specifies CAWSVRGLGGYTF.

V is TRBV25-1 and J is TRBJ1-1, with 8 bases identical to TRBD1. Germline loops: CDR1 MGHDK, CDR2 SYGVNS. The CDR3 spans 15 residues. After removal of 3 bases from V and 1 base from J, the junction contained 4 bases not matched to a gene. In DNA form, the CDR3 reads TGTGCCAGCAGTGACCCGGGACAGGCGAACACTGAAGCTTTCTTT. Translated, it gives CASSDPGQANTEAFF.